Below, 11 T cell receptor beta chains from the same sample are listed, as sequenced in a study of monozygotic twins with cystic fibrosis. Clones were sequenced by immunoSEQ multiplex PCR, and TCRdb holds only the in-frame ones, with some missing. The table has some 25,000 clones, approximately 96% seen once; the top ten hold 2.5% to 3.5%. The sequenced material came from blood. The receptors were gathered from a girl under 10 years old with cystic fibrosis.

The chain couples TRBV19 to TRBJ1-2; 8 nucleotides align to TRBD1. The trim removed 5 bases at V and 0 bases at J, leaving 11 bases unmatched. The CDR3 is 17 residues long. Germline CDR1 is LNHDA and CDR2 is SQIVND (reference sequence). CDR3 coding DNA: TGTGCCAGTAGTGGACTCTTAGGGACAGGAGCTAACTATGGCTACACCTTC. Its translation: CASSGLLGTGANYGYTF.

V usage is TRBV29-1 and J usage is TRBJ2-7; the D gene is possibly TRBD1 (5 bases). Between the trimmed V and J ends, which lost 0 bases and 1 base, there was a span of 10 bases. CDR3 size: 14 residues. Germline lookup yields CDR1 SQVTM and CDR2 ANQGSEA. Written as DNA, the CDR3 is TGCAGCGTTGAAGATCGCCCAGGGTCCTACGAGCAGTACTTC. Amino acids: CSVEDRPGSYEQYF.

The rearrangement joins TRBV5-1 to TRBJ2-1; 11 bases are shared with TRBD2. The CDR3 has 15 amino acids. The J segment lost 3 bases and the V segment lost 4 bases, leaving 3 bases of the junction unmatched. Per germline, CDR1 SGHRS and CDR2 YFSETQ. In DNA, the CDR3 is TGCGCCAGCAGCATCGGGACTAGCGGCTACAATGAGCAGTTCTTC. Translating it yields CASSIGTSGYNEQFF.

The rearrangement links TRBV18 to TRBJ1-3; 10 positions agree with TRBD1. Trimming at V came to 6 bases and at J to 3 bases, leaving 14 bases not matched to a gene. This CDR3 region has 18 residues. Germline-derived CDR1 and CDR2 are KGHSH and LQKENI. The CDR3 coding sequence is TGTGCCAGCTCTCCTACAGGGACAGGGGTTTACGATGGAAACACCATATATTTT. Protein sequence: CASSPTGTGVYDGNTIYF.

The V and J genes are TRBV5-1 and TRBJ2-1; 11 nucleotides agree with TRBD2. The CDR3 is 15 amino acids. Trimming removed 4 bases from V and 4 bases from J; junction bases left unmatched: 4. The V gene's germline CDR1 is SGHRS and CDR2 YFSETQ. The CDR3 protein is CASSVGTSGYNEQFF. The DNA of the CDR3 is TGCGCCAGCAGCGTAGGGACTAGCGGATACAATGAGCAGTTCTTC.

This clone was seen a single time. The genes are TRBV20-1 and TRBJ2-3, with unresolved D. Germline values: CDR1 DFQATT, CDR2 SNEGSKA (reference sequence). The CDR3 runs to 11 residues. Trimming cost V 4 bases and J 2 bases, with 4 bases left between them. The CDR3: CSAIVTDTQYF. The CDR3 DNA follows: TGCAGTGCTATAGTCACAGATACGCAGTATTTT.

This clone turned up a few times. The chain carries TRBV5-4 and TRBJ2-5, with 11 nucleotides matching TRBD1. The CDR3 spans 14 residues. Per the germline V gene, CDR1 is SGHNT and CDR2 is YYREEE (reference sequence). Trimming took 4 bases from V and 2 from J; bases not matched to a gene: 1. CDR3 residues: CASSRDRGQETQYF. The CDR3 DNA follows: TGTGCCAGCAGCCGGGACAGGGGGCAAGAGACCCAGTACTTC.

The genes are TRBV6-1 and TRBJ2-7; D is possibly TRBD2 (6 bases). Trimming removed 6 bases at V and 1 base at J, with 16 bases between. Germline V gene data show CDR1 as MNHNS and CDR2 as SASEGT. The CDR3 totals 15 residues. CDR3 nucleotide sequence: TGTGCCAGCAGCCCGGGGTGGGACTCATCCTACGAGCAGTACTTC. Amino acids: CASSPGWDSSYEQYF.

CDR3 loop: CASSVGGLNTGNTIYF. The CDR3 region has the DNA TGTGCCAGCAGCGTAGGAGGCCTCAACACGGGAAACACCATATATTTT. The chain employs TRBV9 and TRBJ1-3; D is unresolved. The V and J ends lost 0 bases and 4 bases respectively, with 14 bases between them. In germline, CDR1 is SGDLS, CDR2 YYNGEE. The CDR3 totals 16 residues.

The chain joins TRBV6-1 to TRBJ2-7; TRBD1 matches 12 bases. Per the germline V gene, CDR1 is MNHNS and CDR2 is SASEGT. This CDR3 is 20 amino acids long. The J segment lost 2 bases and the V segment lost 4 bases, leaving 18 bases of the junction unmatched. This chain's CDR3 is CASSGTSRRDRGHSPYEQYF. In DNA form, the CDR3 reads TGTGCCAGCAGTGGAACGAGCCGCCGGGACAGGGGGCATTCACCCTACGAGCAGTACTTC.

The V gene is TRBV10-3, the J gene TRBJ1-2; the match to TRBD1 covers 9 bases. With V trimmed by 7 bases and J by 6 bases, 3 bases remained unmatched. This CDR3 contains 12 residues. Germline lookup yields CDR1 ENHRY and CDR2 SYGVKD. CDR3 DNA sequence: TGTGCCATCACACAGGGGGCGAATGGCTACACCTTC. This sequence encodes CAITQGANGYTF.